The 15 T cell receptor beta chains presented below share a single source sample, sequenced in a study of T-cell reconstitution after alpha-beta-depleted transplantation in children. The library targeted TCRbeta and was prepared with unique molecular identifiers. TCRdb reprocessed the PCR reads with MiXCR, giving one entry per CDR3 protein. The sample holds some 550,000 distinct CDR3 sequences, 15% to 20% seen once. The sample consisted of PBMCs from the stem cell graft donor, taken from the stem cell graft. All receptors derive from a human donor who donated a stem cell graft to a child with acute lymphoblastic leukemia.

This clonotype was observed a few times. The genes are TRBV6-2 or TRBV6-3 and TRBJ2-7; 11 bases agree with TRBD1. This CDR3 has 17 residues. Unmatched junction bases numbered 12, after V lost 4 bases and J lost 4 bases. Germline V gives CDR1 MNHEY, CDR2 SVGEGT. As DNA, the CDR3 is TGTGCCAGCAGTTTATCCCTTCTCCGGGACAGGGGGTACGAGCAGTACTTC. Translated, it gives CASSLSLLRDRGYEQYF.

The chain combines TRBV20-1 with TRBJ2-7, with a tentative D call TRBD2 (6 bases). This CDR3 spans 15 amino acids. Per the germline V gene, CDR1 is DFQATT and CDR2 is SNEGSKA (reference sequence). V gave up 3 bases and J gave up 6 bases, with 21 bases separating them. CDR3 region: CSASSSLRDSLEQYF. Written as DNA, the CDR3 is TGCAGTGCTAGTTCTTCTCTCCGGGACTCCCTCGAGCAGTACTTC.

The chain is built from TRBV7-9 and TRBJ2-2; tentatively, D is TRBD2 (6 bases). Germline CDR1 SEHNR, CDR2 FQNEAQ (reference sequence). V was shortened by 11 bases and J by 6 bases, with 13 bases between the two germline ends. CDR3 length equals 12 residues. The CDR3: CAQDPGAGELFF. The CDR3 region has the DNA TGTGCCCAAGATCCGGGAGCCGGGGAGCTGTTTTTT.

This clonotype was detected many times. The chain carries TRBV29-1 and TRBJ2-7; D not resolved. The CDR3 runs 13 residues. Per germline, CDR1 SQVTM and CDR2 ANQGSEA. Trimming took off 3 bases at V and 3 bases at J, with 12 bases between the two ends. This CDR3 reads CSVDSQSRYEQYF. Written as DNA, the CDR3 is TGCAGCGTTGATTCGCAGTCCCGCTACGAGCAGTACTTC.

Here the CDR3 DNA reads TGTGCCAGCAGTTACTTGGTGACGGCCGGGGAGCTGTTTTTT. Translation: CASSYLVTAGELFF. V gene TRBV6-5 combines with J gene TRBJ2-2; D is unresolved. Germline V gives CDR1 MNHEY, CDR2 SVGAGI. With 1 base removed from V and 6 bases from J, the gap between germline ends came to 9 bases. The CDR3 has 14 residues.

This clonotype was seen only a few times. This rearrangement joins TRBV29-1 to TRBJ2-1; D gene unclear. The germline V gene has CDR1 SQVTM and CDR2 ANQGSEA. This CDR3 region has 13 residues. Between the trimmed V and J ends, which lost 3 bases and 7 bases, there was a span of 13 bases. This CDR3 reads CSVDLTMGNEQFF. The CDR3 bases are TGCAGCGTTGACTTAACTATGGGGAATGAGCAGTTCTTC.

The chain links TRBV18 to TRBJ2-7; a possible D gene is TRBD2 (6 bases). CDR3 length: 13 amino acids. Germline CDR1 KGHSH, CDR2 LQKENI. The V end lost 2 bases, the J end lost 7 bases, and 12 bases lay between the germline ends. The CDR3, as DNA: TGTGCCAGCTCACCAGGGGCGGGACGTGAGCAGTACTTC. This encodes CASSPGAGREQYF.

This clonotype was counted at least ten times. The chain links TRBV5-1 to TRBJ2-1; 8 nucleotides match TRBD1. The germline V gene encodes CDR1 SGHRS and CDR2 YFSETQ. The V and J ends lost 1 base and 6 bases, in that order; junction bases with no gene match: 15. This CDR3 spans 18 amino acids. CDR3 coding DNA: TGCGCCAGCAGCTTGAGTCTGGGTCGGCAGGGGGCGGCCAATGAGCAGTTCTTC. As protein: CASSLSLGRQGAANEQFF.

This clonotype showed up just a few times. This CDR3 is CSANGANTGELFF. The CDR3 DNA follows: TGCAGTGCTAACGGAGCGAACACCGGGGAGCTGTTTTTT. The chain has TRBV20-1 and TRBJ2-2, with D unresolved. The V and J ends lost 4 bases and 0 bases respectively, with 6 bases between them. CDR1 and CDR2 from the germline V gene are DFQATT and SNEGSKA (reference sequence). The CDR3 is made up of 13 amino acids.

CDR3: CASSSNPGGNEQYF. The CDR3, as DNA: TGCGCCAGCAGCTCGAACCCAGGGGGCAACGAGCAGTACTTC. The rearrangement uses TRBV5-1 and TRBJ2-7; TRBD1 matches at 8 bases. The CDR3 sequence is 14 residues long. The V segment lost 3 bases and the J segment 5 bases; nucleotides outside the gene matches: 7. The germline gives CDR1 SGHRS, CDR2 YFSETQ.

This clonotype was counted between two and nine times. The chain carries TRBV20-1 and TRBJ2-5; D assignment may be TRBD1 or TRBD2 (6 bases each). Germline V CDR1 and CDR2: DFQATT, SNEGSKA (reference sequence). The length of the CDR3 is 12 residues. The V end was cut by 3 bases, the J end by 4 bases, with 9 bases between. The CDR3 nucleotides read TGCAGTGCTAGGGAGGGGGTAGAGACCCAGTACTTC. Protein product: CSAREGVETQYF.

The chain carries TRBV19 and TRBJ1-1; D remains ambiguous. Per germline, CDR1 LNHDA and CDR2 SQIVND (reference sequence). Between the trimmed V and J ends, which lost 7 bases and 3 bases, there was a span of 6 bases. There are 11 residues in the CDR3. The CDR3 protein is CASNHYTEAFF. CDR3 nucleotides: TGTGCCAGTAACCATTACACTGAAGCTTTCTTT. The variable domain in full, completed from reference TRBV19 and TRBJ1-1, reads DGGITQSPKYLFRKEGQNVTLSCEQNLNHDAMYWYRQDPGQGLRLIYYSQIVNDFQKGDIAEGYSVSREKKESFPLTVTSAQKNPTAFYLCASNHYTEAFFGQGTRLTVV.

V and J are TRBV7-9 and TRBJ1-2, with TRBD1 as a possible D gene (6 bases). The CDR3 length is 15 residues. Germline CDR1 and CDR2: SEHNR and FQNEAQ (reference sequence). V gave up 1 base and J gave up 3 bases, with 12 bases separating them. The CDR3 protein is CASSLDTGPYYGYTF. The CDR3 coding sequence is TGTGCCAGCAGCTTAGATACAGGGCCATACTATGGCTACACCTTC.

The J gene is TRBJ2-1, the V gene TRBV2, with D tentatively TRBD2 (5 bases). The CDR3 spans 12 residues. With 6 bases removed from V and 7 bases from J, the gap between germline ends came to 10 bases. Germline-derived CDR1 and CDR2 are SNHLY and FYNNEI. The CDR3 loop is CASRGDENEQFF. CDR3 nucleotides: TGTGCCAGCAGGGGAGACGAAAATGAGCAGTTCTTC.

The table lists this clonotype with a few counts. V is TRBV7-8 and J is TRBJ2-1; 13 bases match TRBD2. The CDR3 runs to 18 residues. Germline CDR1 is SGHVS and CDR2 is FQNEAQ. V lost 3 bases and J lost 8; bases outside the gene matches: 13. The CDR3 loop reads CASSFRTSGRGLVDEQFF. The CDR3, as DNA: TGTGCCAGCAGCTTCCGGACTAGCGGGAGAGGGTTGGTTGATGAGCAGTTCTTC. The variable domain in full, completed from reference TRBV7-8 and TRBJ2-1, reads GAGVSQSPRYKVAKRGQDVALRCDPISGHVSLFWYQQALGQGPEFLTYFQNEAQLDKSGLPSDRFFAERPEGSVSTLKIQRTQQEDSAVYLCASSFRTSGRGLVDEQFFGPGTRLTVL.